The next 23 T cell receptor beta chains were all read from a single sample in a study of identical twins. TCRdb fed the 5' RACE reads into MiXCR, producing one record per CDR3 protein. This sample yields more than 400,000 distinct CDR3 sequences, of which about 15% are seen a single time; roughly 0.46% belongs to the top ten. The sample was also reused in another study, on yellow fever vaccine responses in identical twins.

The sequencing sample was made of CD4+ T cells sorted from blood. The receptors were gathered from a woman between 18 and 30 years old in good health.

This clonotype was counted a few times. The CDR3 loop is CASSPQGTSPLHF. The CDR3 region has the DNA TGTGCCAGCAGCCCCCAGGGTACCTCACCCCTCCACTTT. V gene TRBV3-1 combines with J gene TRBJ1-6; weak D call: TRBD1 (5 bases). Germline V gene sequence: CDR1 LGHDT, CDR2 YNNKEL (reference sequence). The V end lost 4 bases, the J end lost 10 bases, and 11 bases lay between the germline ends. This CDR3 has 13 amino acids.

This clonotype was seen a handful of times. The gene calls are TRBV3-1 and TRBJ1-6; 8 nucleotides match TRBD1. After removal of 0 bases from V and 8 bases from J, the junction contained 3 bases not matched to a gene. The CDR3 has 15 amino acids. The V gene's germline CDR1 is LGHDT and CDR2 YNNKEL (reference sequence). The CDR3 loop is CASSQDWTGHSPLHF. The DNA of the CDR3 is TGTGCCAGCAGCCAAGATTGGACAGGGCATTCACCCCTCCACTTT.

The chain carries TRBV6-1 and TRBJ2-1; 7 bases align to TRBD1. Germline-derived CDR1 and CDR2 are MNHNS and SASEGT. CDR3 length equals 14 residues. Trimming cost V 11 bases and J 0 bases; bases outside gene matches: 7. In nucleotides, the CDR3 is TGTGCCGGGCGCCGGACAGGCTCCTACAATGAGCAGTTCTTC. This encodes CAGRRTGSYNEQFF.

This clonotype was counted many times. The V call is TRBV5-6, the J call TRBJ2-2; perhaps D is TRBD1 or TRBD2 (5 bases each). V was trimmed by 5 bases and J by 0 bases, leaving 11 bases between them. The CDR3 has 15 residues. CDR1 is SGHDT and CDR2 is YYEEEE in the germline V gene. CDR3 DNA sequence: TGTGCCAGCAGTCAGGGACCTACGAACACCGGGGAGCTGTTTTTT. Its translation is CASSQGPTNTGELFF.

This clonotype was detected a few times. V usage is TRBV4-1 and J usage is TRBJ2-3; unclear D gene. V dropped 1 base and J dropped 3 bases, with 11 bases sitting between them. There are 15 residues in the CDR3. The germline gives CDR1 MGHRA, CDR2 YSYEKL. The CDR3 region has the DNA TGCGCCAGCAGCCAAGTAGAATTGGGGACAGATACGCAGTATTTT. Protein: CASSQVELGTDTQYF.

This clonotype was seen more than once but under ten times. This chain joins TRBV14 and TRBJ1-3; D unclear. With 0 bases removed from V and 4 bases from J, the gap between germline ends came to 7 bases. The germline V gene has CDR1 SGHDN and CDR2 FVKESK. This CDR3 region has 14 residues. CDR3 coding DNA: TGTGCCAGCAGCCAAGATTTCGTGGGAAACACCATATATTTT. Translated: CASSQDFVGNTIYF.

V and J are TRBV7-7 and TRBJ2-3; D is ambiguous. Germline CDR1 SSHAT, CDR2 FNYEAQ (reference sequence). Trimming cost V 2 bases and J 3 bases, with 6 bases left between them. CDR3 size: 13 residues. The CDR3 DNA sequence: TGTGCCAGCAGCTTACAAGAAACAGATACGCAGTATTTT. This translates into CASSLQETDTQYF. Filled out from reference TRBV7-7 and TRBJ2-3, the complete variable domain reads GAGVSQSPRYKVTKRGQDVTLRCDPISSHATLYWYQQALGQGPEFLTYFNYEAQPDKSGLPSDRFSAERPEGSISTLTIQRTEQRDSAMYRCASSLQETDTQYFGPGTRLTVL.

V usage is TRBV5-6 and J usage is TRBJ1-6; the D is unclear. Germline V gene lookup returns CDR1 SGHDT and CDR2 YYEEEE. V was trimmed by 2 bases and J by 10 bases, leaving 19 bases between them. This CDR3 comprises 16 residues. The CDR3 here is CASSLAGTRGKSPLHF. The CDR3 coding sequence is TGTGCCAGCAGCTTAGCGGGCACAAGAGGAAAGTCACCCCTCCACTTT.

The V call is TRBV28, the J call TRBJ2-1, with D unresolved. Germline V gene sequence: CDR1 MDHEN, CDR2 SYDVKM. The CDR3 sequence is 15 residues long. V shed 7 bases and J shed 1 base, with 14 bases lying between them. The CDR3 nucleotides are TGTGCCAGCATCCGAGGCCAGTTTTCCTACAATGAGCAGTTCTTC. Residues: CASIRGQFSYNEQFF.

The table lists this clonotype with a few counts. The chain employs TRBV28 and TRBJ2-4; 11 nucleotides line up with TRBD2. Germline values: CDR1 MDHEN, CDR2 SYDVKM. The CDR3 length is 20 residues. V gave up 6 bases and J gave up 1 base; unmatched junction bases: 17. DNA for the CDR3: TGTGCCAGCAGGCGCAGACTAGCGGGAAGAACCCCCTTCGCCAAAAACATTCAGTACTTC. This codes for CASRRRLAGRTPFAKNIQYF.

The chain couples TRBV6-5 to TRBJ2-1; 7 positions agree with TRBD2. Unmatched junction bases numbered 11, after V lost 2 bases and J lost 7 bases. The CDR3 is 16 residues long. Germline CDR1 is MNHEY and CDR2 is SVGAGI. The CDR3 DNA sequence: TGTGCCAGCAGTTACCAGGGAGGGGAGTGGAAGAATGAGCAGTTCTTC. This gives the protein CASSYQGGEWKNEQFF.

The CDR3 nucleotides read TGTGCCAGCAGCGTGGAACAGGGCGGAAACTATGGCTACACCTTC. It is translated as CASSVEQGGNYGYTF. The chain links TRBV9 to TRBJ1-2, with D possibly being TRBD1 (6 bases). The CDR3 is 15 residues long. In germline, CDR1 is SGDLS, CDR2 YYNGEE. The ends were cut back, 2 bases at V and 2 bases at J, with 13 bases in the middle.

This sequence joins TRBV24-1 and TRBJ2-3, with TRBD2 matching over 10 bases. CDR3 size: 19 residues. The V segment lost 5 bases and the J segment 0 bases; nucleotides outside the gene matches: 13. Germline lookup yields CDR1 KGHDR and CDR2 SFDVKD. The DNA for the CDR3 is TGTGCCACCAGTGCCGGGGGTAGCGGGGGGTCTACTAGCACAGATACGCAGTATTTT. This encodes CATSAGGSGGSTSTDTQYF.

This clonotype turned up a few times. The rearrangement links TRBV20-1 to TRBJ2-5; 9 bases fit TRBD2. This CDR3 is 15 amino acids long. V trimming: 4 bases; J trimming: 7 bases; junction bases outside the gene matches: 13. Germline CDR1 is DFQATT and CDR2 is SNEGSKA (reference sequence). The CDR3 here is CSAIGLAREGRTQYF. The CDR3 DNA follows: TGCAGTGCTATAGGACTAGCGCGAGAAGGAAGGACCCAGTACTTC.

The chain combines TRBV7-6 with TRBJ2-5, with 13 bases that match TRBD2. V trimming: 5 bases; J trimming: 6 bases; junction bases outside the gene matches: 9. The germline V gene encodes CDR1 SGHVS and CDR2 FNYEAQ. CDR3 size: 16 residues. The CDR3 nucleotides are TGTGCCAGCAGCCCCGGACTAGCGGGAGTAGGAAAGACCCAGTACTTC. Translation: CASSPGLAGVGKTQYF.

The chain is built from TRBV29-1 and TRBJ2-7, with 12 nucleotides matching TRBD2. V lost 5 bases to trimming and J lost 4 bases; unmatched junction nucleotides: 21. Germline assignment: CDR1 SQVTM and CDR2 ANQGSEA. The CDR3 spans 19 residues. CDR3 DNA sequence: TGCAGCGTTAGAAGTAGGTCTGGACTAGCGGGGTATTTCGCTTACGAGCAGTACTTC. As protein: CSVRSRSGLAGYFAYEQYF.

This clonotype was counted at least ten times. V gene TRBV10-3 combines with J gene TRBJ1-5; weak D call: TRBD1 (6 bases). The CDR3 contains 15 residues. In germline, CDR1 is ENHRY, CDR2 SYGVKD. Trimming took off 11 bases at V and 0 bases at J, with 17 bases between the two ends. CDR3 in amino acids: CASQRDNYSNQPQHF. CDR3 DNA: TGTGCCTCCCAACGGGACAACTATAGCAATCAGCCCCAGCATTTT.

The V gene is TRBV6-1, the J gene TRBJ2-1; D possibly matches TRBD1 or TRBD2 (5 bases each). V gave up 8 bases and J gave up 2 bases, with 13 bases separating them. Germline assignment: CDR1 MNHNS and CDR2 SASEGT. The CDR3 runs 14 residues. The CDR3 DNA reads TGTGCCAGCGGAACCCCGGGGCCCTACAATGAGCAGTTCTTC. Its translation is CASGTPGPYNEQFF.

CDR3 amino acids: CASSLRGGPRETQYF. CDR3 bases: TGTGCCAGCAGCTTACGCGGGGGCCCACGGGAGACCCAGTACTTC. The V call is TRBV7-2, the J call TRBJ2-5, with D possibly matching TRBD2 (7 bases). Trimming stripped 2 bases from V and 5 bases from J, with 15 bases between. Germline CDR1 SGHTA, CDR2 FQGNSA. The CDR3 runs 15 residues.

This clonotype was counted between two and nine times. This sequence joins TRBV10-3 and TRBJ2-3, with 12 bases identical to TRBD1. CDR3 length: 15 amino acids. From germline, CDR1 is ENHRY and CDR2 SYGVKD. V trimming: 7 bases; J trimming: 3 bases; junction bases outside the gene matches: 5. CDR3 sequence reads: CAIKGDRGPTDTQYF. CDR3 bases: TGTGCCATCAAGGGGGACAGGGGGCCGACAGATACGCAGTATTTT.

A few counts support this clonotype. This sequence joins TRBV5-1 and TRBJ2-1, with D possibly being TRBD1 (6 bases). Germline V gene data show CDR1 as SGHRS and CDR2 as YFSETQ. V dropped 4 bases and J dropped 2 bases, with 19 bases sitting between them. The CDR3 covers 17 residues. The CDR3 DNA reads TGCGCCAGCAGCCCCTTTCGCCTGGGGGCGGCCTACAATGAGCAGTTCTTC. Translated, it gives CASSPFRLGAAYNEQFF.

V is TRBV7-2 and J is TRBJ2-2; TRBD1 matches at 7 bases. The CDR3 spans 14 residues. Germline CDR1 reads SGHTA; CDR2 reads FQGNSA. Trimming at V came to 7 bases and at J to 4 bases, leaving 6 bases not matched to a gene. The CDR3 bases are TGTGCCAGCACCCTACAGGGGTCCACCGGGGAGCTGTTTTTT. Protein sequence: CASTLQGSTGELFF.

This clonotype was seen only a few times. The chain combines TRBV3-1 with TRBJ2-1; 16 nucleotides match TRBD2. V lost 4 bases to trimming and J lost 12 bases; unmatched junction nucleotides: 12. The V gene's germline CDR1 is LGHDT and CDR2 YNNKEL (reference sequence). This CDR3 has 17 residues. This CDR3 reads CASSLLGGTSGGAAQFF. Written as DNA, the CDR3 is TGTGCCAGCAGCCTGTTAGGAGGGACTAGCGGGGGGGCCGCGCAGTTCTTC.